The 19 T cell receptor beta chains presented below share a single source sample, sequenced in a study of T and B cells in COVID-19 patients. BIOMED2 TRB-A/B primer pools were used in multiplex TRB PCR. TCRdb reprocessed the multiplex PCR reads via MiXCR and lists one record per CDR3 protein. The sample shows some 970 distinct CDR3 sequences, 18% of them seen only once. Each TRB amplification used roughly 230-550 ng of genomic DNA from blood. What was sequenced was blood. All receptors derive from a human donor with active COVID-19.

This chain joins TRBV20-1 and TRBJ2-5, with 11 nucleotides matching TRBD2. CDR3 length equals 18 residues. J gave up 1 base and V 0 bases, and 10 bases lay outside the gene matches. CDR1 is DFQATT and CDR2 is SNEGSKA in the germline V gene (reference sequence). The CDR3 reads CSARDYPGLAGGQETQYF. In DNA form, the CDR3 reads TGCAGTGCTAGAGATTATCCCGGGCTAGCGGGGGGCCAAGAGACCCAGTACTTC.

The chain carries TRBV27 and TRBJ2-2; 11 nucleotides align to TRBD2. Germline V gives CDR1 MNHEY, CDR2 SMNVEV (reference sequence). The V and J ends lost 5 bases and 1 base, in that order; junction bases with no gene match: 3. The CDR3 has 16 amino acids. The CDR3 sequence: CASSRGLAGNTGELFF. The CDR3 DNA follows: TGTGCCAGCAGTAGAGGACTAGCGGGGAACACCGGGGAGCTGTTTTTT.

The chain recombines TRBV29-1 with TRBJ2-1; TRBD2 agrees at 16 bases. CDR1 SQVTM and CDR2 ANQGSEA come from the germline V gene. The CDR3 is made up of 16 amino acids. Trimming removed 5 bases from V and 2 bases from J; junction bases left unmatched: 3. The CDR3 region has the DNA TGCAGCGTTAGCGGGACTAGCGGGGGGGCCTACAATGAGCAGTTCTTC. It specifies CSVSGTSGGAYNEQFF.

The table lists this clonotype with a few counts. The chain is built from TRBV9 and TRBJ1-3; D is uncertain. There are 13 residues in the CDR3. Trimming stripped 0 bases from V and 5 bases from J, with 6 bases between. Germline CDR1 is SGDLS and CDR2 is YYNGEE. The CDR3 DNA reads TGTGCCAGCAGCGTAGGAGATAGAAACACCATATATTTT. Protein sequence: CASSVGDRNTIYF.

This clonotype is judged medium-sized (0.01 to 0.1%). The V gene is TRBV20-1, the J gene TRBJ2-3, with 7 positions matching TRBD2. The CDR3 contains 15 residues. Germline CDR1 is DFQATT and CDR2 is SNEGSKA (reference sequence). Trimming cost V 5 bases and J 4 bases; bases outside gene matches: 12. Here the CDR3 reads CSAAETSEVADTQYF. The CDR3 region has the DNA TGCAGTGCTGCAGAAACTAGCGAAGTCGCAGATACGCAGTATTTT.

By proportion, this clonotype is medium-sized. The rearrangement uses TRBV24-1 and TRBJ2-3; 9 bases line up with TRBD2. After removal of 5 bases from V and 0 bases from J, the junction contained 5 bases not matched to a gene. CDR1 is KGHDR, CDR2 SFDVKD, per germline. This CDR3 is 16 amino acids long. The CDR3: CATSGLAGASTDTQYF. In nucleotides, the CDR3 is TGTGCCACCAGTGGATTAGCGGGGGCTAGCACAGATACGCAGTATTTT.

By sample share, this clonotype is medium-sized (0.01 to 0.1%). The chain has TRBV27 and TRBJ2-7; no clear D. Trimming shortened V by 2 bases and J by 4 bases, and 21 bases separated the two germline ends. CDR3 length: 17 amino acids. CDR1 and CDR2 (germline): MNHEY, SMNVEV (reference sequence). In nucleotides, the CDR3 is TGTGCCAGCAGTTTAGTTGGTTCGGTCGGACCCATGTACGAGCAGTACTTC. Amino acid sequence: CASSLVGSVGPMYEQYF.

Concerning this clonotype itself: A read error may produce the germline difference seen at one junction end. The chain recombines TRBV29-1 with TRBJ2-2; 10 nucleotides agree with TRBD2. The CDR3 consists of 11 residues. CDR1 SQVTM and CDR2 ANQGSEA come from the germline V gene. The CDR3 reads CSVVSGGELFF. In nucleotides, the CDR3 is TGCAGCGTTGTGAGCGGGGGGGAACTGTTTTTT.

Many counts were recorded for this clonotype. The chain recombines TRBV20-1 with TRBJ2-3, with TRBD2 matching over 10 bases. Germline values: CDR1 DFQATT, CDR2 SNEGSKA (reference sequence). The CDR3 totals 15 residues. V shed 2 bases, J shed 3 bases, and the junction held 5 bases outside the gene matches. CDR3 amino acids: CSARKGLAKTDTQYF. CDR3 nucleotides: TGCAGTGCTAGAAAGGGACTAGCGAAGACAGATACGCAGTATTTT.

This clonotype is categorized as medium-sized (0.01 to 0.1%). V gene TRBV6-6 combines with J gene TRBJ1-4, with D unresolved. Germline CDR1 is MNHNY and CDR2 is SVGAGI (reference sequence). The ends were cut back, 7 bases at V and 8 bases at J, with 14 bases in the middle. The CDR3 sequence is 13 residues long. The CDR3 DNA reads as TGTGCCAGCACCTCGGAGGGAGTCGAAAAACTGTTTTTT. Translated, it gives CASTSEGVEKLFF.

The V gene is TRBV29-1, the J gene TRBJ2-1; maybe TRBD2 (6 bases). Trimming stripped 4 bases from V and 5 bases from J, with 18 bases between. Germline V gene data show CDR1 as SQVTM and CDR2 as ANQGSEA. This CDR3 region has 15 residues. The CDR3 loop is CSVVTVGGVHNEQFF. The CDR3 region has the DNA TGCAGCGTTGTAACCGTGGGCGGGGTGCACAATGAGCAGTTCTTC.

This clonotype rates as medium-sized. CDR3 nucleotides: TGCGCCAGCAGCCTCGGCGGCGCCGCGTTAGATACGCAGTATTTT. This translates into CASSLGGAALDTQYF. The chain recombines TRBV4-3 with TRBJ2-3; D is unresolved. The CDR3 spans 15 residues. The germline gives CDR1 LGHNA, CDR2 YSLEER. Trimming cost V 4 bases and J 5 bases, with 16 bases left between them.

This clonotype is large. V is TRBV15 and J is TRBJ2-1; D is perhaps TRBD2 (6 bases). This CDR3 contains 13 residues. Looked up from germline, CDR1 is LNHNV and CDR2 is YYDKDF (reference sequence). Trimming pared 5 bases from V and 5 bases from J, leaving 10 bases between. The CDR3 region has the DNA TGTGCCACCAGCTCCGGACTACACAATGAGCAGTTCTTC. The encoded protein is CATSSGLHNEQFF.

Concerning this clonotype itself: This clone may be a read error of a much larger clone one base away. CDR3 loop: CASSEVRGNIQYF. CDR3 nucleotides: TGTGCCAGCAGTGAAGTCAGGGGAAACATTCAGTACTTC. The rearrangement joins TRBV6-4 to TRBJ2-4, with a possible D match to TRBD1 (6 bases). The CDR3 has 13 residues. The germline CDR1 and CDR2 sequences are MRHNA and SNTAGT. The ends were cut back, 3 bases at V and 6 bases at J, with 9 bases in the middle.

This clonotype is medium-sized by share. V gene TRBV6-1 combines with J gene TRBJ2-7, with D unclear. This CDR3 comprises 14 residues. V was clipped by 3 bases and J by 2 bases, with 11 bases between them. Per germline, CDR1 MNHNS and CDR2 SASEGT. The CDR3, as DNA: TGTGCCAGCAGTGAGGTCTCCAGGACCTACGAGCAGTACTTC. The encoded protein is CASSEVSRTYEQYF.

Many counts were recorded for this clonotype. The genes are TRBV14 and TRBJ1-3; 8 bases map to TRBD1. Germline-derived CDR1 and CDR2 are SGHDN and FVKESK. CDR3 length equals 18 residues. Trimming took 3 bases from V and 4 from J; bases not matched to a gene: 14. CDR3 DNA: TGTGCCAGCAGCCACCGACAGGGGCGTTTCCAAGGGGGAAACACCATATATTTT. It encodes CASSHRQGRFQGGNTIYF.

The V call is TRBV7-9, the J call TRBJ1-5; D unresolved. From germline, CDR1 is SEHNR and CDR2 FQNEAQ (reference sequence). V was pared by 6 bases and J by 6 bases, with 9 bases between. The CDR3 extends over 12 amino acids. In nucleotides, the CDR3 is TGTGCCAGCAGTCTAGGGAGTCAGCCCCAGCATTTT. Encoded protein: CASSLGSQPQHF.

By its share, this clonotype is medium-sized. Here the CDR3 reads CACYSSGRGSGNHEQFF. In DNA form, the CDR3 reads TGTGCCTGCTACTCTAGCGGGAGGGGGTCCGGAAACCATGAGCAGTTCTTC. This chain links TRBV6-5 with TRBJ2-1; 12 bases fit TRBD2. The CDR3 totals 17 residues. Germline V gene sequence: CDR1 MNHEY, CDR2 SVGAGI. V lost 11 bases and J lost 8; bases outside the gene matches: 19.

The chain is built from TRBV4-2 and TRBJ2-7; either TRBD1 or TRBD2 may supply D (5 bases each). CDR1 and CDR2 from the germline V gene are LGHNA and YNFKEQ. V was cut by 6 bases and J by 0 bases, with 21 bases left in between. The CDR3 totals 17 residues. CDR3 region: CASRGLGGAESSYEQYF. In DNA form, the CDR3 reads TGTGCCAGCAGGGGGCTTGGGGGTGCAGAGAGCTCCTACGAGCAGTACTTC.